This TCR beta chain appears in the sequencing data of a study of blood T cells in healthy people across ages. Samples each had at least 5.5 micrograms of total RNA extracted. Sample-barcoded 5' priming and a J-beta primer mix drove a second PCR of roughly 6 to 12 cycles. Tagging of each cDNA molecule was performed by a template-switch adaptor with 12 random nucleotides. TCRdb re-derived calls from the 5' RACE reads in MiXCR, one entry per CDR3 protein. The profile shows about 2 million distinct CDR3 sequences, about 50% of them singletons. This clonotype turned up a few times. Its antigen is currently unknown. Study-wide points: Estimates of total diversity, which came from one million sequenced T cells, were considered to be underestimates.

Germline values: CDR1 SEHNR, CDR2 FQNEAQ (reference sequence). The CDR3 spans 14 residues. V gave up 4 bases and J gave up 3 bases, with 12 bases separating them. The sequence came from a middle-aged woman in good health. The specimen was blood. The rearrangement uses TRBV7-9 and TRBJ2-5; tentatively, D is TRBD1 (5 bases). The CDR3 loop reads CASSSSKTEETQYF. CDR3 sequence (DNA): TGTGCCAGCAGCTCCAGTAAGACAGAAGAGACCCAGTACTTC.